The 2 T cell receptor beta chains in this list originate from one sample, sequenced in a study of cytomegalovirus exposure and HLA in healthy donors. Primers for the PCR totalled 60 Vbeta and 13 Jbeta. Assay: immunoSEQ multiplex PCR; the TCRdb copy retains only in-frame clones and omits some. This table holds 120,000 or so clones, roughly 80% found once. Specimen: PBMCs. The receptors originated from a man aged 35 to 55 in good health and CMV-seronegative.

The chain has TRBV7-2 and TRBJ1-5; D remains unclear. V was trimmed by 4 bases and J by 7 bases, leaving 11 bases between them. The germline gives CDR1 SGHTA, CDR2 FQGNSA. The CDR3 loop spans 13 amino acids. The CDR3, as DNA: TGTGCCAGCAGCTATGGCCGAAAGCAGCCCCAGCATTTT. Amino acid sequence: CASSYGRKQPQHF.

This clone was observed a few times. The gene calls are TRBV7-9 and TRBJ1-1; tentative D call: TRBD1 (5 bases). The CDR3 sequence is 13 residues long. Trimming cost V 5 bases and J 3 bases, with 10 bases left between them. Germline V gene data show CDR1 as SEHNR and CDR2 as FQNEAQ (reference sequence). The CDR3 DNA reads as TGTGCCAGCAGCCCACGGGACTACACTGAAGCTTTCTTT. It is translated as CASSPRDYTEAFF.